This T cell receptor beta chain derives from a study of PD-1 blockade in classical Hodgkin lymphoma. Worth noting for this clone: Its matching antigen is unknown.

TCRdb keeps only in-frame clones here, not all; method: immunoSEQ multiplex PCR. The sample contains 35,000 to 45,000 clones, 70% to 90% of which appear only once. Study findings and constraints: Patients who initiated nivolumab within 1 year of ASCT were excluded. Relapsed/refractory patients reportedly had the lowest baseline TCR diversity, below newly diagnosed patients, who were below healthy donors. Those achieving complete response showed baseline diversity like newly diagnosed patients.

Relapse after autologous stem cell transplantation occurred in every patient, and brentuximab vedotin exposure varied. Best outcomes ranged across complete response, partial response and progressive disease. Germline-derived CDR1 and CDR2 are SGHRS and YFSETQ. Trimming took off 2 bases at V and 1 base at J, with 7 bases between the two ends. The CDR3 spans 15 residues. The sequences come from peripheral blood mononuclear cells (PBMCs), collected before the second cycle of nivolumab. The chain joins TRBV5-1 to TRBJ2-6; D call uncertain. This sequence originates from a human donor with classical Hodgkin lymphoma. CDR3 protein: CASSFSGSGANVLTF. The DNA of the CDR3 is TGCGCCAGCAGCTTTTCCGGGTCTGGGGCCAACGTCCTGACTTTC.